The present TCR beta chain was sequenced within a study of T cell changes during pregnancy in multiple sclerosis. Sequencing used immunoSEQ multiplex PCR; TCRdb keeps in-frame clones, though not all of them. The table includes tens of thousands of clones, 90% to 95% detected once. This CDR3 has 18 amino acids. Per germline, CDR1 MDHEN and CDR2 SYDVKM. J lost 0 bases, V lost 5 bases, and 13 bases had no gene match. The chain combines TRBV28 with TRBJ2-7, with 10 nucleotides matching TRBD1. This TCR was sampled from a female donor in good health, enrolled as a control in a pregnancy study. This material consisted of peripheral blood, taken in the first trimester of pregnancy. CDR3 in DNA: TGTGCCAGCAGTGTACAGGGACAGGGGACCCAATACTCCTACGAGCAGTACTTC. Translated, it gives CASSVQGQGTQYSYEQYF.